One sample yielded the 26 T cell receptor beta chains listed below, sequenced in a study of T cell responses to AZD1222 COVID-19 vaccine. Method: immunoSEQ multiplex PCR; TCRdb's copy keeps in-frame clones and lacks some. This sample has some 150,000 clones, with just over 90% found just once. This sample comprised peripheral blood, obtained on day 0 of AZD1222 vaccination. These receptors originate from an adult in good health.

The chain is built from TRBV3-1 (or the pseudogene TRBV3-2) and TRBJ1-1; D possibly corresponds to TRBD1 (5 bases). Trimming removed 0 bases from V and 7 bases from J, with 12 bases in between. The germline CDR1 and CDR2 sequences are LGHDT and YNNKEL (reference sequence). The CDR3 totals 14 residues. The CDR3 coding sequence is TGTGCCAGCAGCCAAGAACTCCGAGACAGTGAAGCTTTCTTT. Protein sequence: CASSQELRDSEAFF.

The CDR3 sequence is CASSQGSGPPGELFF. CDR3 DNA: TGTGCCAGCAGCCAAGGTAGCGGTCCCCCCGGGGAGCTGTTTTTT. The chain employs TRBV3-1 (or the pseudogene TRBV3-2) and TRBJ2-2, with D possibly TRBD2 on 6 matching bases. The V and J ends lost 1 base and 6 bases respectively, with 12 bases between them. Germline CDR1 LGHDT, CDR2 YNNKEL (reference sequence). This CDR3 has 15 amino acids.

This chain links TRBV5-6 with TRBJ2-7, with unresolved D. The CDR3 extends over 12 amino acids. In germline, CDR1 is SGHDT, CDR2 YYEEEE. V was clipped by 4 bases and J by 6 bases, with 11 bases between them. CDR3 loop: CASSGGLGEQYF. CDR3 nucleotides: TGTGCCAGCAGCGGTGGGCTGGGCGAGCAGTACTTC.

The table lists this clone with a count of one. This sequence joins TRBV2 and TRBJ2-6; no clear D. This CDR3 contains 13 residues. Trimming removed 6 bases at V and 2 bases at J, with 5 bases between. Germline CDR1 and CDR2: SNHLY and FYNNEI. CDR3 bases: TGTGCCAGCAGGATAACTGGGGCCAACGTCCTGACTTTC. It yields the protein CASRITGANVLTF. The full variable domain, with the rest looked up from reference TRBV2 and TRBJ2-6, is EPEVTQTPSHQVTQMGQEVILRCVPISNHLYFYWYRQILGQKVEFLVSFYNNEISEKSEIFDDQFSVERPDGSNFTLKIRSTKLEDSAMYFCASRITGANVLTFGAGSRLTVL.

V is TRBV18 and J is TRBJ1-1; D is uncertain. V was shortened by 2 bases and J by 0 bases, with 13 bases between the two germline ends. This CDR3 has 16 amino acids. Germline V lookup: CDR1 KGHSH, CDR2 LQKENI. CDR3 in amino acids: CASSPVAGGMNTEAFF. CDR3 bases: TGTGCCAGCTCACCAGTGGCAGGAGGAATGAACACTGAAGCTTTCTTT.

There are a few counts of this clone. The chain recombines TRBV7-9 with TRBJ1-5; no definite D call. Germline values: CDR1 SEHNR, CDR2 FQNEAQ (reference sequence). There are 14 residues in the CDR3. The V gene lost 1 base and the J gene lost 1 base, with 5 bases spanning the gap. DNA of the CDR3: TGTGCCAGCAGCTTAGGGGTGAGCAATCAGCCCCAGCATTTT. Its translation is CASSLGVSNQPQHF.

This rearrangement joins TRBV20-1 to TRBJ1-2; TRBD1 agrees at 8 bases. In germline, CDR1 is DFQATT, CDR2 SNEGSKA (reference sequence). With V trimmed by 4 bases and J by 7 bases, 2 bases remained unmatched. The length of the CDR3 is 11 residues. In nucleotides, the CDR3 is TGCAGTGCTACGGACAGGGCTGGCTACACCTTC. Encoded protein: CSATDRAGYTF.

The V call is TRBV27, the J call TRBJ1-2, with a weak D call TRBD1 (6 bases). Germline CDR1 and CDR2: MNHEY and SMNVEV (reference sequence). The V end was cut by 4 bases, the J end by 5 bases, with 17 bases between. This CDR3 region has 15 residues. Here the CDR3 reads CASSSIRDTVYGYTF. The CDR3 DNA reads as TGTGCCAGCAGTTCTATCCGGGACACGGTGTATGGCTACACCTTC.

The chain is built from TRBV28 and TRBJ2-7; D is perhaps TRBD2 (5 bases). The CDR3 has 15 residues. The V gene's germline CDR1 is MDHEN and CDR2 SYDVKM. Trimming stripped 5 bases from V and 1 base from J, with 15 bases between. CDR3 sequence: CASSPVGGGSYEQYF. In DNA form, the CDR3 reads TGTGCCAGCAGTCCCGTGGGCGGAGGATCCTACGAGCAGTACTTC.

The chain is built from TRBV6-7 and TRBJ2-7, with 14 bases lining up with TRBD2. TRBV6-7 belongs to the ORF category, with a function that is uncertain. This CDR3 region has 19 residues. V was clipped by 5 bases and J by 0 bases; unmatched bases: 12. This CDR3 is CASSRGGTSGRFGSYEQYF. CDR3 sequence (DNA): TGTGCCAGCAGTCGGGGGGGGACTAGCGGGAGATTTGGCTCCTACGAGCAGTACTTC.

A single count supports this clone. In nucleotides, the CDR3 is TGTGCCATCAGAATCAGACTAGCGGGAGGGATAGATGAGCAGTTCTTC. Encoded protein: CAIRIRLAGGIDEQFF. This sequence joins TRBV10-3 and TRBJ2-1, with TRBD2 matching over 14 bases. The CDR3 totals 16 residues. Germline assignment: CDR1 ENHRY and CDR2 SYGVKD. J lost 8 bases, V lost 6 bases, and 9 bases had no gene match.

This clone has just one count. The chain links TRBV25-1 to TRBJ2-5; 8 bases are shared with TRBD2. From germline, CDR1 is MGHDK and CDR2 SYGVNS. The V and J ends lost 3 bases and 7 bases, in that order; junction bases with no gene match: 10. The CDR3 has 15 amino acids. CDR3 nucleotide sequence: TGTGCCAGCAGTGACATCTCAGCGGGAGCGGGGACCCAGTACTTC. It codes for CASSDISAGAGTQYF.

The chain has TRBV18 and TRBJ2-3; 8 bases map to TRBD1. Germline trimming cut 4 bases from V and 3 bases from J; bases unmatched to any gene: 3. The length of the CDR3 is 14 residues. The V gene's germline CDR1 is KGHSH and CDR2 LQKENI. The CDR3 nucleotides read TGTGCCAGCTCACAAAGACAGGGGACAGATACGCAGTATTTT. Its translation: CASSQRQGTDTQYF.

This rearrangement joins TRBV5-6 to TRBJ1-6; TRBD1 agrees at 7 bases. Germline V gene sequence: CDR1 SGHDT, CDR2 YYEEEE. This CDR3 has 15 amino acids. V shed 3 bases, J shed 6 bases, and the junction held 6 bases outside the gene matches. CDR3 DNA sequence: TGTGCCAGCAGCTCGGACCACAGGGGTAATTCACCCCTCCACTTT. Translation: CASSSDHRGNSPLHF.

The chain employs TRBV29-1 and TRBJ1-2, with D tentatively TRBD1 (5 bases). The germline CDR1 and CDR2 sequences are SQVTM and ANQGSEA. V lost 5 bases and J 0 bases, leaving 10 bases between the germline ends. This CDR3 has 13 residues. The CDR3 region has the DNA TGCAGCGTTTGGGACCGAGCTAACTATGGCTACACCTTC. Its protein product is CSVWDRANYGYTF.

The chain has TRBV3-1 (or the pseudogene TRBV3-2) and TRBJ2-4; 7 bases line up with TRBD2. The CDR3 extends over 17 amino acids. Germline values: CDR1 LGHDT, CDR2 YNNKEL (reference sequence). V was pared by 1 base and J by 0 bases, with 6 bases of the junction left unmatched. The CDR3 nucleotides are TGTGCCAGCAGCCAAGCTTCGGGACTACTAGCCAAAAACATTCAGTACTTC. This encodes CASSQASGLLAKNIQYF.

The J gene is TRBJ2-1, the V gene TRBV19; 11 nucleotides align to TRBD1. V shed 3 bases, J shed 3 bases, and the junction held 4 bases outside the gene matches. CDR3 size: 16 residues. CDR1 and CDR2 from the germline V gene are LNHDA and SQIVND (reference sequence). The CDR3 region is CASSIQGTGGYNEQFF. The CDR3, as DNA: TGTGCCAGTAGTATTCAAGGGACAGGGGGCTACAATGAGCAGTTCTTC.

The genes are TRBV5-1 and TRBJ2-7; D is possibly TRBD2 (6 bases). This CDR3 has 15 amino acids. The V gene's germline CDR1 is SGHRS and CDR2 YFSETQ. The germline V and J ends were trimmed by 5 bases and 3 bases, with 18 bases remaining between them. CDR3 region: CASSPPAGLGYEQYF. The CDR3 bases are TGCGCCAGCAGTCCCCCGGCGGGGTTAGGCTACGAGCAGTACTTC.

The rearrangement uses TRBV6-5 and TRBJ1-2, with TRBD1 as a possible D gene (6 bases). The CDR3 totals 14 residues. Germline V gene sequence: CDR1 MNHEY, CDR2 SVGAGI. The germline V and J ends were trimmed by 0 bases and 8 bases, with 13 bases remaining between them. The DNA for the CDR3 is TGTGCCAGCAGTTACTCCTACAGGGAGATCGGCTACACCTTC. Translated, it gives CASSYSYREIGYTF.

V is TRBV5-6 and J is TRBJ1-5; no definite D call. V was clipped by 3 bases and J by 4 bases, with 11 bases between them. This CDR3 contains 14 residues. Germline CDR1 is SGHDT and CDR2 is YYEEEE. The CDR3 here is CASSSEGSNQPQHF. The CDR3 region has the DNA TGTGCCAGCAGCTCCGAAGGGTCGAATCAGCCCCAGCATTTT.

This chain joins TRBV3-1 (or the pseudogene TRBV3-2) and TRBJ2-1; D is possibly TRBD2 (6 bases). The germline V and J ends were trimmed by 9 bases and 8 bases, with 11 bases remaining between them. CDR3 length equals 11 residues. Germline V gene sequence: CDR1 LGHDT, CDR2 YNNKEL (reference sequence). CDR3 residues: CASRRGDEQFF. Here the CDR3 DNA reads TGTGCCAGTCGACGCGGGGATGAGCAGTTCTTC.

The chain joins TRBV27 to TRBJ1-5; D may be TRBD1 (5 bases). CDR1 MNHEY and CDR2 SMNVEV come from the germline V gene (reference sequence). The length of the CDR3 is 12 residues. V shed 7 bases and J shed 6 bases, with 10 bases lying between them. As DNA, the CDR3 is TGTGCCAGCACAGGGTGTTGTCAGCCCCAGCATTTT. Its protein product is CASTGCCQPQHF.

The chain is built from TRBV19 and TRBJ1-1; no firm D call. The germline V and J ends were trimmed by 1 base and 3 bases, with 12 bases remaining between them. Germline CDR1 LNHDA, CDR2 SQIVND (reference sequence). The length of the CDR3 is 15 residues. CDR3 nucleotides: TGTGCCAGTAGTATAGGGCGGGGAATTTACACTGAAGCTTTCTTT. Protein product: CASSIGRGIYTEAFF.

This chain links TRBV7-2 with TRBJ1-1; no reliable D call. The CDR3 has 16 amino acids. Trimming stripped 1 base from V and 1 base from J, with 13 bases between. Germline CDR1 SGHTA, CDR2 FQGNSA. The DNA for the CDR3 is TGTGCCAGCAGCTTAGTGGGCCGTTTAGCGAACACTGAAGCTTTCTTT. The encoded protein is CASSLVGRLANTEAFF.

Points on this clone: Other nucleotide sequences from this sample produce the same CDR3. The chain has TRBV7-8 and TRBJ1-6; TRBD1 might be the D (6 bases). This CDR3 has 13 amino acids. Germline V lookup: CDR1 SGHVS, CDR2 FQNEAQ. Between the trimmed V and J ends, which lost 2 bases and 8 bases, there was a span of 7 bases. DNA for the CDR3: TGTGCCAGCAGCTTAAAGGGGGATTCACCCCTCCACTTT. Its protein product is CASSLKGDSPLHF.

The chain employs TRBV24-1 and TRBJ2-2; D unresolved. With 1 base removed from V and 7 bases from J, the gap between germline ends came to 9 bases. Germline V gives CDR1 KGHDR, CDR2 SFDVKD. The CDR3 runs 14 residues. DNA for the CDR3: TGTGCCACCAGTGATTTAGGGCCTGGCGGGGAGCTGTTTTTT. It is translated as CATSDLGPGGELFF.